This note documents a single T cell receptor beta chain sequence. Its cognate antigen has yet to be identified. No much larger clone is present one base from it, and per-base qualities are unavailable. The CDR3 regions of human TCRbeta chains were subjected to immunosequencing. From the authors' description of their analysis: TCRs in the repertoires were matched against a reference library of SARS-CoV-2-specific TCRs that had been generated with the MIRA antigen-specificity platform. Breadth was defined as the fraction of unique TCRs that were SARS-CoV-2-associated, and depth was defined as the fraction of total T cells that were SARS-CoV-2-associated. Using the MIRA data, each spike-specific TCR was assigned both to the spike region to which the TCR was reactive and to a CD4 or CD8 class. Log10-transformed breadth and depth values were compared by one-way ANOVA with Sidak's multiple comparisons tests. The source is immuneACCESS, and TCRdb retained only in-frame sequences with V and J called. Part of the clones is not carried over; for the studies checked, unresolved V genes explain less than half of this, and the remainder is unexplained. The DNA gave D and trimming, while V, J and clone size come from that table. A total of some 100,000 clones appear in this sample, 90% to 95% of them only once. The leading ten clones occupy approximately 4.9% of the sample.

This sample is part of a study of T cell responses to AZD1222 COVID-19 vaccine (dated by TCRdb to about 2021). General notes on the study: AZD1222 recipients given second doses at about 4 weeks or at about 12 weeks were pooled, since spike-specific TCR depth and breadth were not found to differ between the two schedules. A total of 230 to 250 trial participants underwent TCR sequencing, of whom about 210 had received two doses of AZD1222 and around 25 had received two doses of the MenACWY control vaccine. Enrollment into the trials was organized by age into subgroups of 18-55, 56-69 and 70-plus years, and those subgroups contained roughly 150, 30 and 60 TCR-sequenced participants, respectively. Results and caveats for the whole study, not just this receptor: A significant rise in spike-specific TCR breadth and depth was observed after two AZD1222 doses relative to day 0 and relative to MenACWY recipients. In the small 56-69-year group, the increase in depth fell short of significance, most likely because of low power. The vaccine-associated CD4 TCRs covered the entire spike protein, and the dominant responses fell in regions 160-218 and 743-854. Nearly half of unique spike-specific TCRs reportedly recognized epitopes outside regions mutated in the B.1.351 and B.1.1.7 variants. Because no day 14 peak-response samples were available, repertoires were characterized only after the peak T cell response. Most participants were white British and females outnumbered males, and the authors suggested that clonal diversity may have been underestimated. Only five to seven AZD1222 recipients were SARS-CoV-2 seropositive at baseline, limiting conclusions about previously exposed vaccinees.

The sample's time point, from its label and the paper: baseline before first vaccination. Vaccinee samples were obtained from the UK trials COV001 and COV002, which included a single-blind randomized controlled phase 2/3 trial of AZD1222 (ChAdOx1 nCoV-19) in healthy adults. For TCRbeta chain sequencing, PBMC samples from trial participants were taken at day 0 and at day 28 after the second dose. The germline V gene supplies CDR1 SGHRS and CDR2 YFSETQ. Inclusive of the bounding cysteine and phenylalanine, the CDR3 is 12 residues long. The read is trimmed to its CDR3 DNA, 36 bases read in frame from base 1. The trim is 2 bases for V and 9 bases for J, with a gap of 11 bases between the germline ends.

The specimen was peripheral blood, collected on day 0 of AZD1222 vaccination. The rearrangement combines TRBV5-1 with TRBJ1-2, with the D gene not clear enough to name. The TCR sequence derives from an adult in good health. The sequence in DNA is TGCGCCAGCAGCTTTTACTGGTCCCGCTACACCTTC. Its product reads: CASSFYWSRYTF.